This T cell receptor (beta chain) was recovered during a study of T cells after yellow fever vaccination. This clonotype was counted ten times or more. Its antigen is unknown. Production of TCR cDNA was by 5'RACE template switching, which also added a universal primer site and UMIs. TCRdb fed the 5' RACE reads into MiXCR, producing one record per CDR3 protein. The sample contains approximately 110,000 distinct CDR3 sequences, 8.4% of which appear only once. The study's findings and limits: From the bulk population, abundant clonotypes could contaminate and appear within FACS-sorted repertoires. Post-booster reappearance was seen for most primary-vaccination clones (roughly 97% CD4, about 88% CD8). The CD4 compartment and the CD8 compartment contained a small share of clonotypes in common.

Germline CDR1 reads LGHDT; CDR2 reads YNNKEL (reference sequence). This CDR3 has 15 residues. V gave up 4 bases and J gave up 4 bases, with 15 bases separating them. The V gene is TRBV3-1, the J gene TRBJ2-3; tentative D call: TRBD2 (5 bases). Sequences were derived from CD8+ T cells sorted from PBMCs, sampled 45 days after the yellow fever booster vaccination. This TCR came from a young man who received the YFV17D yellow fever vaccine. The CDR3, as DNA: TGTGCCAGCAGCCCCAATAGCGTACCATCAGATACGCAGTATTTT. Protein sequence: CASSPNSVPSDTQYF.